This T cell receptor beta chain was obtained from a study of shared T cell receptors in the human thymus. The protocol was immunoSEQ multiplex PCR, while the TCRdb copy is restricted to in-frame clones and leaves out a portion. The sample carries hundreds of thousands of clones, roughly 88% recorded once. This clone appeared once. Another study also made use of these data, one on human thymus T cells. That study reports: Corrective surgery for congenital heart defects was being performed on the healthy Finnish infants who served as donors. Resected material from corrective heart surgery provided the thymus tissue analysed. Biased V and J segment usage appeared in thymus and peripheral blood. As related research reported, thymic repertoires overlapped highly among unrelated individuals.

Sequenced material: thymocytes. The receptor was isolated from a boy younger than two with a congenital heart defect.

The CDR3 here is CASSPGQGPSYEQYF. The CDR3 DNA reads TGTGCCAGCAGTCCCGGACAGGGGCCTTCCTACGAGCAGTACTTC. The chain uses TRBV27 and TRBJ2-7; 9 positions match TRBD1. Trimming at V came to 5 bases and at J to 1 base, leaving 6 bases not matched to a gene. The V gene's germline CDR1 is MNHEY and CDR2 SMNVEV (reference sequence). There are 15 residues in the CDR3.